The rows below give T cell receptor beta chains drawn from one sample of a study of radiation and T cells in renal cell carcinoma. Only in-frame clones appear in the TCRdb table, and some are missing; sequencing was by immunoSEQ multiplex PCR. The sample lists 50,000 to 75,000 clones; over 70% were seen once. The sample was blood, taken from a patient whose treatment included radiotherapy and nephrectomy. Receptors originate from a man in his sixties with renal cell carcinoma. Both conserved end residues are part of each CDR3. Fields, in order: J gene, clone size, V gene, CDR3 protein. The size of a clone is reported for some rows only, either as once, few or many, or as a class for expanded clones.

TRBJ1-3,.,TRBV6-5,CASSQRGGNTIYF
TRBJ2-1,once,TRBV5-1,CASSDGGTNSYNEQFF
TRBJ2-3,.,TRBV5-1,CASSLAGIAGTDTQYF
TRBJ2-3,.,TRBV5-5,CASSLGGGRSTPPQYF
TRBJ2-1,.,TRBV18,CASSPRSGRGAYNEQFF
TRBJ2-2,.,TRBV6-6,CASIGRGGELFF
TRBJ2-5,.,TRBV7-2,CASSYLGLEGETQYF
TRBJ2-2,.,TRBV5-1,CASSAGVLTGELFF
TRBJ2-2,.,TRBV6-5,CASRPGDTGELFF
TRBJ1-1,.,TRBV7-8,CASSLAPAGNTEAFF
TRBJ2-7,.,TRBV7-2,CASSLSSGTGSEQYF
TRBJ1-2,.,TRBV6-6,CASWGTEGGYTF
TRBJ2-7,.,TRBV18,CASSSSTGAANEQYF
TRBJ2-5,few,TRBV7-2,CASSSRWGAETQYF
TRBJ2-3,once,TRBV5-1,CASSVASVPDTQYF
TRBJ1-1,.,TRBV18,CASSPSDDGLNTEAFF
TRBJ1-1,.,TRBV10-3,CAISESWTGTEAFF
TRBJ2-3,.,TRBV2,CASSEVGGGTDTQYF
TRBJ2-1,.,TRBV6-6,CASSLGSSYNEQFF
TRBJ2-3,.,TRBV15,CATSRDRDRFQTDTQYF
TRBJ1-1,.,TRBV25-1,CASNGQGAPEEAEAFF
TRBJ1-1,.,TRBV25-1,CASSEEGLPSEAFF
TRBJ2-7,.,TRBV19,CASSIGGTYSYEQYF
TRBJ1-2,.,TRBV4-3,CASSQERGKGKGYTF
TRBJ1-1,.,TRBV27,CASSLSFRVNTEAFF
TRBJ2-3,.,TRBV6-4,CASSESSGGVTQYF
TRBJ1-3,few,TRBV7-9,CVLRGNPGNTIYF
TRBJ1-2,.,TRBV11-1,CASSLEENYGYTF
TRBJ1-6,.,TRBV2,CASSPGQKSSYNSPLHF
TRBJ2-1,.,TRBV9,CASSFRGDEQFF
TRBJ2-7,.,TRBV30,CAWSAGDRDLRHEQYF
TRBJ1-2,.,TRBV5-1,CASSFNLRIYGYTF
TRBJ2-2,.,TRBV9,CASKAGETGELFF
TRBJ2-4,.,TRBV11-1,CASKGKAKNIQYF
TRBJ2-2,.,TRBV5-1,CASSLWASGVNTGELFF
TRBJ1-1,.,TRBV18,CASSPEGGMNTEAFF
TRBJ1-5,.,TRBV18,CASSPKAQGRNQPQHF
TRBJ2-2,.,TRBV4-1,CASSQVIPVTPNTGELFF
TRBJ2-5,.,TRBV19,CASSIGLDQETQYF
TRBJ2-7,.,TRBV10-3,CAISGQSEQYF
TRBJ1-5,.,TRBV6-4,CASSEGGHQPQHF